This T cell receptor beta chain was recovered during a study of T cell repertoires in ileal Crohn's disease. Study in general: Thiopurines (around 11) or anti-TNF agents (approximately 20) were given postoperatively to about half.

Study observations and caveats: Sorted CD8 T cells held more high-frequency clones than CD4. Every patient over 26.8% clonality showed endoscopic recurrence.

In regard to this clone: Its antigen is currently unknown.

CDR1 is MNHEY and CDR2 is SVGAGI in the germline V gene. The junction had 2 bases not matched to a gene; V was cut back by 2 bases and J by 6 bases. The CDR3 covers 15 residues. Described time point: neoterminal ileum biopsy at postoperative endoscopy, about 6 months after surgery. Adults with ileal or ileocolonic Crohn's disease and an indication for resection were eligible. The protocol was immunoSEQ multiplex PCR, while the TCRdb copy is restricted to in-frame clones and leaves out a portion. The sample holds about 3,000 clones, just over 85% seen once. The origin of this receptor is an adult with Crohn's disease. Sequenced input: ileal tissue. The chain joins TRBV6-5 to TRBJ2-7, with TRBD2 identical over 15 bases. The chain's CDR3 is CASSYGLAGGGEQYF. CDR3 sequence (DNA): TGTGCCAGCAGTTACGGACTAGCGGGAGGGGGCGAGCAGTACTTC.